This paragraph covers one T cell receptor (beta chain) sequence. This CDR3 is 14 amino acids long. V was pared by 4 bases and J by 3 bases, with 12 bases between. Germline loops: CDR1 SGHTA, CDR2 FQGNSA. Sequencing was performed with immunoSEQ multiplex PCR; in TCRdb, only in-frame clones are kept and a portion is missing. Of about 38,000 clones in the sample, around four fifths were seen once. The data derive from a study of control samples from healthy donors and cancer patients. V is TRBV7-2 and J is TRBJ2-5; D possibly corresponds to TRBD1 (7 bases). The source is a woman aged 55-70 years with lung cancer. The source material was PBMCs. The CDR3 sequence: CASSYFRGEETQYF. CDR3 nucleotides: TGTGCCAGCAGCTACTTCAGGGGGGAAGAGACCCAGTACTTC.